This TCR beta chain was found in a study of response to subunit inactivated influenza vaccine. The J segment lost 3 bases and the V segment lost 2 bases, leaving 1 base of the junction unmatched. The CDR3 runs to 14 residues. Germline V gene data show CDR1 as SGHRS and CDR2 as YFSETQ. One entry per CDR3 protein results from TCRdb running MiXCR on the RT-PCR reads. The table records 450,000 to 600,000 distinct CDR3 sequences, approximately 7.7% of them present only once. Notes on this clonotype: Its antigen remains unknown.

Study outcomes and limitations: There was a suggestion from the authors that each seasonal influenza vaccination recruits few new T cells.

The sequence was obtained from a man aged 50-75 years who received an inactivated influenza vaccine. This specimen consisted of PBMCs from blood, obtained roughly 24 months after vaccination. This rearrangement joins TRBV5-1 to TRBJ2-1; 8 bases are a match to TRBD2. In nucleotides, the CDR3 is TGCGCCAGCAGCTTTAGCGGGGACTACAATGAGCAGTTCTTC. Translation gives CASSFSGDYNEQFF.